This T cell receptor beta chain originates from a study of graft-versus-host responses after intestinal transplantation. Generated by immunoSEQ multiplex PCR, the TCRdb table keeps only in-frame clones and is missing some. The sample comprises around 14,000 clones, about 93% of which are singletons, and roughly 0.71% rests with the top ten. The CDR3 consists of 11 residues. Germline-derived CDR1 and CDR2 are LNHDA and SQIVND (reference sequence). Trimming cost V 7 bases and J 8 bases, with 9 bases left between them. The chain recombines TRBV19 with TRBJ2-4; D perhaps matches TRBD1 (6 bases). The sequence derives from a human patient who received an intestinal transplant, so some T cells may come from the graft donor. The sample consisted of PBMCs, taken 9 days after transplant. This CDR3 is CASTPGDIQYF. The DNA for the CDR3 is TGTGCCAGTACCCCAGGGGACATTCAGTACTTC. The full variable domain, with the rest looked up from reference TRBV19 and TRBJ2-4, is DGGITQSPKYLFRKEGQNVTLSCEQNLNHDAMYWYRQDPGQGLRLIYYSQIVNDFQKGDIAEGYSVSREKKESFPLTVTSAQKNPTAFYLCASTPGDIQYFGAGTRLSVL.